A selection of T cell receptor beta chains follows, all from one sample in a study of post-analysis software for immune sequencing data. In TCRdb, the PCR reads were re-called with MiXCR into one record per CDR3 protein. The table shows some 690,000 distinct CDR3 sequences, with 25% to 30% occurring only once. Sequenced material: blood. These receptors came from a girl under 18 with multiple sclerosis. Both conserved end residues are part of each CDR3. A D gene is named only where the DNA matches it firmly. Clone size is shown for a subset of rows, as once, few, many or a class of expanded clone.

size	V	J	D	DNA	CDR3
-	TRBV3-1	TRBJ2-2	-	TGTGCCAGCAGCCAAGGGGGCAGGGCGGGCACCGGGGAGCTGTTTTTT	CASSQGGRAGTGELFF
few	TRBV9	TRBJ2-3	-	TGTGCCAGCAGCGTATCGGGGATTAGCACAGATACGCAGTATTTT	CASSVSGISTDTQYF
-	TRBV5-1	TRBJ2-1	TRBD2	TGCGCCAGCAGCTTTCGTTTGGGCGGGGGGGCCAATGAGCAGTTCTTC	CASSFRLGGGANEQFF
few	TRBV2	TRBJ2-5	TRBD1	TGTGCCAACAAGGAACAGGGGGAGACCCAGTACTTC	CANKEQGETQYF
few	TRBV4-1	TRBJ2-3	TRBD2	TGCGCCAGCAGCCAACAAGGAGCGGGGGGGCTCGCAGATACGCAGTATTTT	CASSQQGAGGLADTQYF
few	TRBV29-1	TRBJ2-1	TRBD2	TGCAGCGTTGAACTCCCGACTAGCGGGAGCTACAATGAGCAGTTCTTC	CSVELPTSGSYNEQFF
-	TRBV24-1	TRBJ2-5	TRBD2	TGTGCCACCAGTGACCCCGGGACTAGCGGCGGAGAGACCCAGTACTTC	CATSDPGTSGGETQYF
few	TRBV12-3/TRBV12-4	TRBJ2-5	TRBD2	TGTGCCAGCAGTTTAGCGGTTCAAGACCCGGGACTAGCGGTTGGAAGAGAGACCCAGTACTTC	CASSLAVQDPGLAVGRETQYF
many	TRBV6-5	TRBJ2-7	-	TGTGCCAGCAGTTACTCTTCTGGCTCCTACGAGCAGTACTTC	CASSYSSGSYEQYF
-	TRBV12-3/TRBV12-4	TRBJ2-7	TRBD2	TGTGCCAGCAGTTTACCTTGGGGGGGAAGTTCCCACAATGAGCAGTACTTC	CASSLPWGGSSHNEQYF
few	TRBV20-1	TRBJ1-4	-	TGCAGTGCTAGAGGCCCCGCGGCGGATAATGAAAAACTGTTTTTT	CSARGPAADNEKLFF
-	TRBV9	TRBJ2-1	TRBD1	TGTGCCAGCAGCGTAGGGATCTCCGGGACAGGGGACAATGAGCAGTTCTTC	CASSVGISGTGDNEQFF
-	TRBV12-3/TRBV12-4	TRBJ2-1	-	TGTGCCAGCAGTTTAGCACAGACCCAGTTCTTC	CASSLAQTQFF